What follows are 5 T cell receptor beta chains derived from one specimen sequenced in a study of T cell changes during pregnancy in multiple sclerosis. Method: immunoSEQ multiplex PCR; TCRdb's copy keeps in-frame clones and lacks some. The table records more than 70,000 clones, around 90% of them present only once. The sequencing used peripheral blood, collected before pregnancy. Receptors originate from a female donor with multiple sclerosis, enrolled in a pregnancy study.

The chain has TRBV9 and TRBJ1-4; a weak D match, TRBD1 (5 bases). The CDR3 is 15 amino acids. With 3 bases removed from V and 8 bases from J, the gap between germline ends came to 17 bases. Looked up from germline, CDR1 is SGDLS and CDR2 is YYNGEE. CDR3 bases: TGTGCCAGCAGCGCAGCCACGGGGGGACCCGAAAAACTGTTTTTT. Its translation is CASSAATGGPEKLFF.

The chain has TRBV19 and TRBJ2-1; TRBD2 matches at 12 bases. With V trimmed by 8 bases and J by 4 bases, 15 bases remained unmatched. The CDR3 covers 18 residues. CDR1 LNHDA and CDR2 SQIVND come from the germline V gene (reference sequence). CDR3 sequence (DNA): TGTGCCAGTCGTGATTGGGGAACTAGCGGGGGGTTATACAATGAGCAGTTCTTC. Translated, it gives CASRDWGTSGGLYNEQFF.

The genes are TRBV29-1 and TRBJ1-5, with D unresolved. V was pared by 5 bases and J by 2 bases, with 7 bases between. This CDR3 spans 12 amino acids. The germline V gene encodes CDR1 SQVTM and CDR2 ANQGSEA. The CDR3 DNA reads TGCAGCGTTTCCGAGGGCAATCAGCCCCAGCATTTT. Amino acid sequence: CSVSEGNQPQHF.

The chain employs TRBV5-4 and TRBJ2-2; weak D call: TRBD1 (6 bases). V was cut by 4 bases and J by 2 bases, with 12 bases left in between. Germline CDR1 is SGHNT and CDR2 is YYREEE (reference sequence). This CDR3 has 15 amino acids. In nucleotides, the CDR3 is TGTGCCAGCAGCCACAGGGCGACCAACACCGGGGAGCTGTTTTTT. Protein sequence: CASSHRATNTGELFF.

The chain couples TRBV7-9 to TRBJ2-3; D is unclear. V was shortened by 7 bases and J by 0 bases, with 14 bases between the two germline ends. CDR3 length equals 15 residues. Per germline, CDR1 SEHNR and CDR2 FQNEAQ (reference sequence). In nucleotides, the CDR3 is TGTGCCAGCACCATACGGAGACCTAGCACAGATACGCAGTATTTT. This sequence encodes CASTIRRPSTDTQYF.